This entry describes one TCR beta chain. Which antigen it targets is not known. The input lacks base qualities; no much larger clone sits a single base away. Donors were healthy HIV-negative adults with no recently reported acute infections or vaccinations. Only Caucasian adults living in Nashville, Tennessee, USA were represented among the donors. CD4+ T cells were enriched by magnetic negative selection, after which naive cells were positively selected on CD45RA and the negative fraction was taken as the memory subset. After blood collection by leukapheresis, PBMCs were isolated using Ficoll-Histopaque density gradient centrifugation and then cryopreserved in the vapor phase of liquid nitrogen. Analytical flow cytometry was used to check the purity and quantity of every magnetically sorted T cell population. Genomic DNA was isolated from every sorted fraction and measured by UV absorbance on a Nanodrop 2000c.

Using the deep immunoSEQ assay, multiplex PCR amplified TCR CDR3 regions from genomic DNA. For each cell subset, the extracted genomic DNA was distributed evenly across all wells of several immunoSEQ 96-well plates, and each plate served as one replicate. For sorted subsets, approximately 210 ng of genomic DNA, equivalent to tens of thousands of T cell genomes, went into each replicate PCR. The purified libraries were quantified using a Qubit 3.0 fluorometer, sized with a Bioanalyzer 2100, and then quantified again using the KAPA Library Quantification kit. Every immunoSEQ 96-well plate was sequenced on a separate single-read 150-cycle Illumina NextSeq 550 flow cell. Per the source publication's procedure: Because the immunoSEQ output held only junctional sequences and lacked quality scores, the filtering could not match the filtering applied to full-length reads. To assign V/J genes and CDR3, sequences were annotated using PyIR, a Python wrapper for IgBLAST v1.9, with IMGT germline references. Any read was removed if the V/J assignment was weak (E-value above 1e-6), the CDR3 was missing, or the read contained stop codons, out-of-frame junctions, or ambiguous translated residues. V3J clonotypes were defined as sequences sharing the same inferred V gene, J gene, and CDR3 amino acid sequence. The percentage overlap between two repertoires was calculated by dividing the number of shared unique clonotypes by the size of the smaller repertoire. Repertoire richness was assessed with RTK rarefaction, the Chao1 estimator, and Recon v2.1 estimates of unobserved clonotypes. Generation probabilities for all TCRbeta clonotypes obtained by the gDNA method from a handful of donors were computed using OLGA. What TCRdb holds here is the immuneACCESS table cut down to in-frame rearrangements. Part of the clones is not present; checked against another copy, under half of the missing clones reflect an unresolved V gene, and the others are unexplained. V, J and clone size are those of that table, while D and trimming were read from the DNA. Present in this sample are some 1 million clones, approximately 76% of which were seen just once. The ten biggest clones cover around 1.5% of the sample.

This record belongs to a study of shared clonotypes between healthy human individuals (dated by TCRdb to 2020 to 2022). Regarding the research as a whole: Two women and a few men aged 18 to 49 years were included in the cohort. Each donor's leukapheresis produced roughly between about 0.8 and 8.9 billion PBMCs. Blood TCR repertoires of a handful of healthy adults were deeply sequenced to estimate repertoire size and the extent of clonotype sharing between individuals. To increase sequencing depth and limit assay-specific biases, TCR repertoire library preparation and sequencing were carried out by different laboratories using diverse techniques. For each donor, CD4 naive and CD4 memory were each run on three plates, CD8 naive on two plates, and CD8 memory on one plate.

Study-level results and caveats: Rarefaction of sorted-subset datasets indicated incomplete sequencing despite the large sequencing depth. Higher generation probabilities were observed for clonotypes shared by all four sorted-subset donors than for non-shared clonotypes. Pairwise subsampling indicated that sequencing depth was expected to affect the degree of clonotype sharing among donors. Sampling was restricted to blood, and TCR repertoires in tissue are likely to differ from TCR repertoires in blood. Naive subsets generally had larger estimated clonotype richness than memory subsets. The genetic and exposure-history diversity represented was limited by the small number of donors. About 5% of naive CD4, 3% to 3.5% of naive CD8, approximately 2% of memory CD4, and 0.4% of memory CD8 clonotypes were shared across a few donors.

The clonotype originates from a man aged 18 to 30 in good health. What was sequenced was memory CD4+ T cells sorted from blood. The intended sense of this specimen's cell subset or site label: CD45RA-negative fraction.

The CDR3 reads CASSLIPLDEQFF. The DNA sequence is as follows: TGTGCCAGCAGCTTAATCCCTTTGGATGAGCAGTTCTTC. Recombination linked TRBV7-3 to TRBJ2-1, with the D gene uncertain. CDR1 SGHTA and CDR2 FQGTGA are derived from the germline V gene. Between the V and J ends, shortened by 1 base and 8 bases respectively, the junction contains 9 bases. The CDR3 runs 13 residues from the cysteine to the phenylalanine. This entry keeps only the CDR3 DNA: 39 bases, framed from base 1.